The clone carrying this T cell receptor (beta chain) was detected ten times or more. The data originate from a study of identical twins. This CDR3 has 13 residues. Germline-derived CDR1 and CDR2 are LGHNA and YNFKEQ. Trimming cost V 4 bases and J 6 bases, with 12 bases left between them. Using its own MiXCR run on the 5' RACE reads, TCRdb lists one record per CDR3 protein. This sample has roughly 240,000 distinct CDR3 sequences, with 6% to 8.5% found just once. The sample was also linked to a second study, of yellow fever vaccine responses in identical twins.

The V and J genes are TRBV4-2 and TRBJ1-2, with a weak D call TRBD1 (6 bases). The sequencing input was CD8+ T cells sorted from blood. This receptor was taken from a woman in her late teens or twenties in good health. The CDR3 DNA reads TGTGCCAGCAGCCCCCCAGGGGTGGATGGCTACACCTTC. Its protein product is CASSPPGVDGYTF.